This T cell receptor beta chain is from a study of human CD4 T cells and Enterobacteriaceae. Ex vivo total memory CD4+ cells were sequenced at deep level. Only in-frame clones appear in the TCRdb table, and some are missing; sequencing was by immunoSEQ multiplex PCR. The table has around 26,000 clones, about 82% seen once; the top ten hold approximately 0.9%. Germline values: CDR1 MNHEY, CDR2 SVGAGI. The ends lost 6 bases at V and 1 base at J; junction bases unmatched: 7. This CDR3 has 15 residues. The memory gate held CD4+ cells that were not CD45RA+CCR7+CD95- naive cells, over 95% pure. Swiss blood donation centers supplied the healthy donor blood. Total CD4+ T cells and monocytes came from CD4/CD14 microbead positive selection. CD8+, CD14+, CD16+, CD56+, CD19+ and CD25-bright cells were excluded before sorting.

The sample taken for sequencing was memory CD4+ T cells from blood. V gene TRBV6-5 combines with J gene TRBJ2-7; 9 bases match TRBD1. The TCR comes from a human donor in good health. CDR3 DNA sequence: TGTGCCAGCAGAACCTCCGGGACAGGGTCCTACGAGCAGTACTTC. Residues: CASRTSGTGSYEQYF.